This T cell receptor (beta chain) was sequenced during a study of T cell responses to AZD1222 COVID-19 vaccine. Study results and limitations: Seropositivity was recorded at baseline in only a handful of AZD1222 recipients. Females outnumbered males among donors, who were mostly white British; clonal diversity was possibly underestimated. Spike-wide coverage was observed for vaccine-associated CD4 TCRs, with dominant responses at 160-218 and 743-854. After the peak T cell response, and only then, were repertoires sampled.

CDR1 and CDR2 (germline): MDHEN, SYDVKM. CDR3 size: 16 residues. Deletions cut 5 bases from V and 4 bases from J, with 18 bases between. About this clone: Its target is not known.

Assay: immunoSEQ multiplex PCR; the TCRdb copy retains only in-frame clones and omits some. The table records 55,000 to 80,000 clones, about 74% of them present only once. The V and J genes are TRBV28 and TRBJ2-1; D is possibly TRBD1 or TRBD2 (5 bases each). The material was peripheral blood, obtained on day 0 of AZD1222 vaccination. This TCR derives from an adult in good health. CDR3 region: CASSPGDAVGYNEQFF. CDR3 in DNA: TGTGCCAGCAGTCCCGGGGACGCCGTTGGTTACAATGAGCAGTTCTTC.